This T cell receptor beta chain was identified during a study of blood T cells in healthy people across ages. Study-level points and caveats: Aged donors had fewer naive CD4+ cells and lower diversity than long-lived donors.

Germline values: CDR1 KGHDR, CDR2 SFDVKD. The CDR3 totals 14 residues. Details on this clonotype: Its target is not known. At one of its ends the junction is not consistent with the germline gene, which may arise from a read error.

With a J-beta primer mix and a sample-barcoded 5' primer, a second PCR ran 7 to 11 cycles. TCRdb processed the 5' RACE reads anew with MiXCR; each CDR3 protein has one entry. The repertoire holds roughly 1,100,000 distinct CDR3 sequences, with under 30% as singletons. Another study also made use of these data, one on T cells of mothers and their children. Per that paper: Each donor was one of three healthy Caucasian mothers or one of their six children. At a sensitivity of around 100 clones per million clonotypes, no persistent microchimeric T cell clones appeared.

Sequencing input: blood. The receptor was isolated from a girl aged 2 to 10 in good health. The V gene is TRBV24-1, the J gene TRBJ2-3; 10 bases line up with TRBD2. The chain's CDR3 is CATTTSGKTDTQYF. The CDR3 nucleotides read TGCGCCACCACCACTAGCGGGAAAACAGATACGCAGTATTTT.